One sample yielded the 11 T cell receptor beta chains listed below, sequenced in a study of blood T cell repertoires in COVID-19. Clones were sequenced by immunoSEQ multiplex PCR, and TCRdb holds only the in-frame ones, with some missing. The sample contains about 210,000 clones, around 80% of which appear only once. The sequencing input was peripheral blood. These receptors were collected from a woman aged 45 to 65 with acute or convalescent COVID-19.

This clone was recorded many times. The V gene is TRBV10-3, the J gene TRBJ1-2; 9 nucleotides match TRBD1. The CDR3 runs 13 residues. Germline values: CDR1 ENHRY, CDR2 SYGVKD. V was clipped by 11 bases and J by 3 bases; unmatched bases: 7. CDR3 nucleotide sequence: TGTGCCTCTCGGACAGGGGAGTACTATGGCTACACCTTC. Translation: CASRTGEYYGYTF.

There are a few counts of this clone. The chain recombines TRBV12-5 with TRBJ2-7, with 11 bases that match TRBD2. CDR1 is LGHNT, CDR2 FRNRAP, per germline. With V trimmed by 5 bases and J by 4 bases, 13 bases remained unmatched. This CDR3 is built from 17 residues. The DNA of the CDR3 is TGTGCTAGTGGTCCCAAACTAGCGGGAGAGGCTAGTTACGAGCAGTACTTC. Translating it yields CASGPKLAGEASYEQYF.

This chain uses TRBV24-1 with TRBJ2-1; 15 bases fit TRBD2. The CDR3 has 18 residues. V lost 4 bases and J lost 4; bases outside the gene matches: 7. Germline V gene lookup returns CDR1 KGHDR and CDR2 SFDVKD. CDR3 DNA: TGTGCCACCAGTGACGCCGGACTAGCGGGAGGGACTTACAATGAGCAGTTCTTC. This codes for CATSDAGLAGGTYNEQFF.

V gene TRBV28 combines with J gene TRBJ1-5; D perhaps matches TRBD1 (6 bases). V lost 5 bases, J lost 1 base, and 21 bases lay in between. Germline V gene lookup returns CDR1 MDHEN and CDR2 SYDVKM. The CDR3 spans 18 residues. The CDR3 protein is CASSPPGALGMSNQPQHF. CDR3 nucleotide sequence: TGTGCCAGCAGTCCCCCAGGGGCGCTGGGGATGAGCAATCAGCCCCAGCATTTT.

This clone was seen a single time. The chain combines TRBV28 with TRBJ2-7; 9 bases map to TRBD2. CDR1 is MDHEN, CDR2 SYDVKM, per germline. The V gene end was trimmed by 4 bases and the J gene end by 3 bases; junction bases not matched to a gene: 7. The CDR3 consists of 15 residues. CDR3 sequence: CASSSIAGDRYEQYF. The CDR3 bases are TGTGCCAGCAGTTCGATAGCGGGAGATCGCTACGAGCAGTACTTC.

This clone was seen more than once but under ten times. The chain recombines TRBV3-1 (or the pseudogene TRBV3-2) with TRBJ1-1, with no clear D. CDR1 and CDR2 from the germline V gene are LGHDT and YNNKEL (reference sequence). Deletions cut 2 bases from V and 1 base from J, with 5 bases between. The CDR3 sequence is 13 residues long. The CDR3 reads CASSQNRNTEAFF. The CDR3 DNA is TGTGCCAGCAGCCAAAACAGGAACACTGAAGCTTTCTTT.

The sample holds a few counts of this clone. This sequence joins TRBV28 and TRBJ2-3; 11 nucleotides match TRBD1. Trimming at V came to 2 bases and at J to 5 bases, leaving 12 bases not matched to a gene. CDR1 and CDR2 (germline): MDHEN, SYDVKM. CDR3 size: 18 residues. The CDR3 is CASSLIPPGQGVRDTQYF. The CDR3 region has the DNA TGTGCCAGCAGTTTAATCCCGCCGGGACAGGGGGTTAGAGATACGCAGTATTTT.

The V gene is TRBV6-2 or TRBV6-3, the J gene TRBJ1-1; 7 nucleotides agree with TRBD1. The V gene's germline CDR1 is MNHEY and CDR2 SVGEGT. V gave up 5 bases and J gave up 4 bases; unmatched junction bases: 4. CDR3 length: 13 amino acids. The CDR3 region has the DNA TGTGCCAGCAGTCTCCGACAGGGCACTGAAGCTTTCTTT. Translating it yields CASSLRQGTEAFF.

The genes are TRBV18 and TRBJ1-2, with 7 positions matching TRBD1. V shed 4 bases, J shed 7 bases, and the junction held 6 bases outside the gene matches. Germline V CDR1 and CDR2: KGHSH, LQKENI. This CDR3 spans 13 amino acids. The CDR3, as DNA: TGTGCCAGCTCACTGACGACAGGGCCTGGCTACACCTTC. Its protein product is CASSLTTGPGYTF.

Written as DNA, the CDR3 is TGCGCCAGCAGCCAAGGAACCCAGGAGGGGAGGAAAAACATTCAGTACTTC. This gives the protein CASSQGTQEGRKNIQYF. The chain employs TRBV4-1 and TRBJ2-4; D is perhaps TRBD2 (6 bases). The germline gives CDR1 MGHRA, CDR2 YSYEKL. The CDR3 runs 17 residues. V lost 1 base to trimming and J lost 4 bases, with 17 bases between them.

The chain couples TRBV9 to TRBJ2-7; D is possibly TRBD1 (6 bases). Deletions cut 3 bases from V and 4 bases from J, with 17 bases between. The CDR3 sequence is 15 residues long. The germline gives CDR1 SGDLS, CDR2 YYNGEE. CDR3 nucleotide sequence: TGTGCCAGCAGCGCGGAATCAGGGGTTGTGTACGAGCAGTACTTC. This sequence encodes CASSAESGVVYEQYF.